The rows below give T cell receptor beta chains drawn from one sample of a study of blood T cells in healthy people across ages. Each CDR3 protein is one row after TCRdb ran MiXCR on the 5' RACE reads. Altogether about a million distinct CDR3 sequences are present, roughly 51% being singletons, with the ten largest covering over 20%. The source material was blood. All receptors derive from a woman aged 60 to 75 in good health. The CDR3 runs from the conserved cysteine through the conserved F or W. Each record gives: clone size, V gene, J gene, CDR3 protein. Rows give clone size only sometimes, using once, few, many, or a class for an expanded clone.

>.|TRBV18|TRBJ1-4
CASSSDTIREKLFF
>.|TRBV7-2|TRBJ2-2
CASSFLAGGVGELFF
>.|TRBV6-6|TRBJ1-5
CASSLQGALQPQHF
>.|TRBV28|TRBJ1-1
CATEGNTEAFF
>.|TRBV5-1|TRBJ2-1
CASSSSGLAGGGEQFF
>few|TRBV6-2/TRBV6-3|TRBJ2-3
CASSRLVTDTQYF
>.|TRBV4-3|TRBJ2-2
CASSQDTGSRTGELFF
>few|TRBV5-1|TRBJ2-1
CASSLVQGSKNEQFF
>.|TRBV27|TRBJ2-1
CASSPGRDEQFF
>.|TRBV29-1|TRBJ2-7
CGVRDGTYEQYF
>.|TRBV6-6|TRBJ1-2
CASSLPPNYGYTF
>.|TRBV5-1|TRBJ2-3
CASSLGSGSITDTQYF
>few|TRBV10-3|TRBJ2-7
CAIQSSYEQYF
>.|TRBV20-1|TRBJ2-5
CSARILREGGETQYF
>once|TRBV6-5|TRBJ2-3
CASSYGGQSYDTQYF
>few|TRBV7-9|TRBJ1-2
CASSSAGPVDYGYTF
>.|TRBV20-1|TRBJ2-1
CSARAANYNEQFF
>.|TRBV27|TRBJ2-3
CASSFLQTTDTQYF
>.|TRBV2|TRBJ2-1
CASSPRGLAGDEQFF
>.|TRBV6-1|TRBJ2-7
CASRTRSGDGGYEQYF
>few|TRBV28|TRBJ2-4
CASSRPAGGRNIQYF
>.|TRBV19|TRBJ2-7
CASSFGLRYEQYF
>.|TRBV12-3/TRBV12-4|TRBJ2-7
CASTERENSYEQYF
>.|TRBV7-8|TRBJ2-3
CASSTRLAGVSADTQYF
>few|TRBV28|TRBJ2-3
CASSMELGSTDTQYF
>.|TRBV4-2|TRBJ2-2
CASSQDQRDTGELFF
>once|TRBV5-1|TRBJ2-7
CASSLGGPEQYF
>.|TRBV18|TRBJ2-5
CASSPPETQYF
>.|TRBV29-1|TRBJ2-7
CSVLDTFGDEQYF
>.|TRBV5-6|TRBJ1-1
CASSLDPETEAFF
>many|TRBV7-7|TRBJ2-5
CASSPGQGKTQYF
>.|TRBV7-8|TRBJ2-7
CASSGTVNYEQYF
>.|TRBV20-1|TRBJ1-2
CSAPSEQGNYGYTF
>.|TRBV20-1|TRBJ2-7
CSAKPGQYEQYF
>.|TRBV6-1|TRBJ2-3
CASSDKGTGGLLHTQYF